Shown below are 27 T cell receptor beta chains from a single sample sequenced in a study of identical twins (dated by TCRdb to 2016 to 2018). Libraries came from 5' RACE. This sample was sequenced with an Illumina HiSeq 2000. Through fastp at Q25 and MiXCR, TCRdb rebuilt clones from the public reads, retaining in-frame beta chains. Each entry is one CDR3 protein sequence, shown with its most common DNA and genes. Across this sample there are around 530,000 distinct CDR3 sequences, with 15% seen only once. Around 0.48% of the sample goes to the ten largest clones. The data also belong to a second study, concerning yellow fever vaccine responses in identical twins.

The sample consisted of CD4+ T cells sorted from blood. These receptors all stem from a woman between 18 and 30 years old in good health.

This clonotype was recorded at least ten times. In nucleotides, the CDR3 is TGTGCCAGCAGTTTATTTTTTGAGACGCAGTATTTT. It specifies CASSLFFETQYF. The rearrangement joins TRBV12-3 or TRBV12-4 to TRBJ2-3; D is unclear. This CDR3 region has 12 residues. The ends were cut back, 2 bases at V and 9 bases at J, with 9 bases in the middle.

The genes are TRBV5-1 and TRBJ2-5, with 8 bases matching TRBD1. This CDR3 has 15 amino acids. V was clipped by 4 bases and J by 2 bases; unmatched bases: 7. Germline V lookup: CDR1 SGHRS, CDR2 YFSETQ. The CDR3 sequence: CASSVGQGVQETQYF. In DNA, the CDR3 is TGCGCCAGCAGCGTAGGACAGGGTGTTCAAGAGACCCAGTACTTC.

The chain recombines TRBV19 with TRBJ2-3, with 8 bases lining up with TRBD2. Per germline, CDR1 LNHDA and CDR2 SQIVND (reference sequence). CDR3 length: 16 amino acids. Trimming at V came to 6 bases and at J to 4 bases, leaving 12 bases not matched to a gene. CDR3 nucleotide sequence: TGTGCCAGTAGCCGCCGGGGGGGTCGACTTCCAGATACGCAGTATTTT. Residues: CASSRRGGRLPDTQYF.

The V call is TRBV5-1, the J call TRBJ2-2; D call uncertain. The germline CDR1 and CDR2 sequences are SGHRS and YFSETQ. The CDR3 has 15 amino acids. The V and J ends lost 0 bases and 1 base respectively, with 7 bases between them. The CDR3 protein is CASSLVAQNTGELFF. The DNA of the CDR3 is TGCGCCAGCAGCTTGGTAGCACAGAACACCGGGGAGCTGTTTTTT. Complete variable domain (other parts from reference TRBV5-1 and TRBJ2-2): KAGVTQTPRYLIKTRGQQVTLSCSPISGHRSVSWYQQTPGQGLQFLFEYFSETQRNKGNFPGRFSGRQFSNSRSEMNVSTLELGDSALYLCASSLVAQNTGELFFGEGSRLTVL.

This clonotype has more than one count but fewer than ten. The chain has TRBV4-1 and TRBJ2-2; D possibly corresponds to TRBD1 (5 bases). The CDR3 extends over 17 amino acids. Germline V gene lookup returns CDR1 MGHRA and CDR2 YSYEKL. Trimming left V 0 bases short and J 1 base short, with 12 bases between. The CDR3 here is CASSQDRPGLNTGELFF. CDR3 DNA: TGCGCCAGCAGCCAAGATCGACCAGGGCTGAACACCGGGGAGCTGTTTTTT.

The CDR3 coding sequence is TGCATCCCCGGGACTAGCGGCCGCACAGATACGCAGTATTTT. As protein: CIPGTSGRTDTQYF. The rearrangement uses TRBV20-1 and TRBJ2-3; 11 bases line up with TRBD2. Germline loops: CDR1 DFQATT, CDR2 SNEGSKA (reference sequence). The CDR3 covers 14 residues.

This clonotype was counted a few times. The chain uses TRBV7-2 and TRBJ1-4, with TRBD1 matching 7 bases. Trimming at V came to 5 bases and at J to 4 bases, leaving 7 bases not matched to a gene. This CDR3 has 15 amino acids. Germline V gene data show CDR1 as SGHTA and CDR2 as FQGNSA. CDR3 sequence: CASSPRGTVNEKLFF. The CDR3 coding sequence is TGTGCCAGCAGCCCGAGGGGGACAGTTAATGAAAAACTGTTTTTT.

The chain joins TRBV12-3 or TRBV12-4 to TRBJ2-2, with 9 bases matching TRBD2. Trimming at V came to 7 bases and at J to 7 bases, leaving 7 bases not matched to a gene. The CDR3 spans 14 residues. CDR3 in amino acids: CASTLWRGGGELFF. CDR3 DNA: TGTGCCAGCACCCTTTGGCGGGGGGGCGGGGAGCTGTTTTTT.

V gene TRBV5-1 combines with J gene TRBJ1-1; the D is unclear. CDR1 is SGHRS, CDR2 YFSETQ, per germline. The length of the CDR3 is 15 residues. V lost 0 bases, J lost 0 bases, and 9 bases lay in between. The CDR3 is CASSLASEVNTEAFF. Here the CDR3 DNA reads TGCGCCAGCAGCTTGGCCAGCGAAGTGAACACTGAAGCTTTCTTT. The whole variable domain, remainder taken from reference TRBV5-1 and TRBJ1-1, is KAGVTQTPRYLIKTRGQQVTLSCSPISGHRSVSWYQQTPGQGLQFLFEYFSETQRNKGNFPGRFSGRQFSNSRSEMNVSTLELGDSALYLCASSLASEVNTEAFFGQGTRLTVV.

The sample holds many counts of this clonotype. CDR3 DNA: TGTGCCAGCAGTTTAAGTGGACACCTACTAAACATTCAGTACTTC. Amino acid sequence: CASSLSGHLLNIQYF. The V gene is TRBV12-3 or TRBV12-4, the J gene TRBJ2-4; D is possibly TRBD1 (5 bases). The CDR3 totals 15 residues. The V end was cut by 2 bases, the J end by 6 bases, with 14 bases between.

This clonotype came up a few times. The chain has TRBV20-1 and TRBJ1-2; 8 positions agree with TRBD1. V was clipped by 6 bases and J by 2 bases; unmatched bases: 11. The CDR3 extends over 15 amino acids. The germline gives CDR1 DFQATT, CDR2 SNEGSKA (reference sequence). CDR3 coding DNA: TGCAGTGCGAGCCCCGGGACAGGACACAACTATGGCTACACCTTC. Translating gives CSASPGTGHNYGYTF.

The DNA for the CDR3 is TGTGCCAGCTCACCACAACAGGGCGCCTATGGCTACACCTTC. As protein: CASSPQQGAYGYTF. The chain employs TRBV18 and TRBJ1-2, with D perhaps TRBD1 (6 bases). The CDR3 runs to 14 residues. Trimming removed 1 base from V and 4 bases from J, with 10 bases in between. In germline, CDR1 is KGHSH, CDR2 LQKENI.

The rearrangement uses TRBV29-1 and TRBJ2-6, with 7 bases identical to TRBD1. The CDR3 loop spans 15 amino acids. With V trimmed by 4 bases and J by 0 bases, 3 bases remained unmatched. CDR1 and CDR2 (germline): SQVTM, ANQGSEA. DNA for the CDR3: TGCAGCGTTGGGACAGGCCTCTCTGGGGCCAACGTCCTGACTTTC. Translated: CSVGTGLSGANVLTF. The whole variable domain, remainder taken from reference TRBV29-1 and TRBJ2-6, is SAVISQKPSRDICQRGTSLTIQCQVDSQVTMMFWYRQQPGQSLTLIATANQGSEATYESGFVIDKFPISRPNLTFSTLTVSNMSPEDSSIYLCSVGTGLSGANVLTFGAGSRLTVL.

The chain recombines TRBV12-3 or TRBV12-4 with TRBJ2-6, with 10 bases matching TRBD2. This CDR3 comprises 16 residues. J lost 0 bases, V lost 8 bases, and 4 bases had no gene match. The CDR3 here is CASVGLADSGANVLTF. DNA of the CDR3: TGTGCCAGCGTTGGACTAGCGGACTCTGGGGCCAACGTCCTGACTTTC.

This clonotype was seen a handful of times. This chain links TRBV20-1 with TRBJ1-1, with 7 bases that match TRBD1. The CDR3 is 14 residues long. The V gene end was trimmed by 8 bases and the J gene end by 0 bases; junction bases not matched to a gene: 9. The germline V gene has CDR1 DFQATT and CDR2 SNEGSKA (reference sequence). The CDR3 spells CSSRTGMMNTEAFF. The CDR3 nucleotides are TGCAGTTCCCGGACAGGTATGATGAACACTGAAGCTTTCTTT.

This clonotype occurred a few times. The chain is built from TRBV6-5 and TRBJ2-6; D is undetermined. V was cut by 4 bases and J by 2 bases, with 9 bases left in between. The germline gives CDR1 MNHEY, CDR2 SVGAGI. This CDR3 spans 15 amino acids. CDR3 sequence: CASSSLGTGANVLTF. CDR3 in DNA: TGTGCCAGCAGTTCCCTAGGGACTGGGGCCAACGTCCTGACTTTC.

The chain has TRBV28 and TRBJ2-6; 8 nucleotides line up with TRBD1. Germline loops: CDR1 MDHEN, CDR2 SYDVKM. CDR3 length: 18 residues. The ends lost 5 bases at V and 1 base at J; junction bases unmatched: 10. The CDR3 loop is CASSPTQGARSGANVLTF. The CDR3 nucleotides read TGTGCCAGCAGTCCAACGCAGGGGGCGAGGTCTGGGGCCAACGTCCTGACTTTC. The full variable domain, rest sourced from reference TRBV28 and TRBJ2-6, is DVKVTQSSRYLVKRTGEKVFLECVQDMDHENMFWYRQDPGLGLRLIYFSYDVKMKEKGDIPEGYSVSREKKERFSLILESASTNQTSMYLCASSPTQGARSGANVLTFGAGSRLTVL.

The genes are TRBV12-3 or TRBV12-4 and TRBJ2-1; 9 bases are shared with TRBD1. V was clipped by 7 bases and J by 4 bases; unmatched bases: 11. The CDR3 extends over 16 amino acids. CDR3 bases: TGTGCCAGCAATATAGGTGGGGGACAGGGATACAATGAGCAGTTCTTC. It encodes CASNIGGGQGYNEQFF.

This rearrangement joins TRBV5-1 to TRBJ2-6; D is perhaps TRBD1 (5 bases). V lost 4 bases and J lost 0, with 20 bases in between. The CDR3 sequence is 19 residues long. Germline CDR1 reads SGHRS; CDR2 reads YFSETQ. The CDR3 loop is CASSVVGTGDRSGANVLTF. CDR3 nucleotide sequence: TGCGCCAGCAGCGTGGTGGGTACAGGAGACCGCTCTGGGGCCAACGTCCTGACTTTC.

CDR3 sequence reads: CAIGQSSSYEQYF. Written as DNA, the CDR3 is TGTGCCATCGGCCAATCTTCCTCCTACGAGCAGTACTTC. The chain links TRBV10-3 to TRBJ2-7; D is unclear. Trimming left V 8 bases short and J 0 bases short, with 11 bases between. This CDR3 region has 13 residues. Looked up from germline, CDR1 is ENHRY and CDR2 is SYGVKD.

The chain is built from TRBV27 and TRBJ2-5, with D unclear. V lost 2 bases and J lost 2, with 12 bases in between. The CDR3 consists of 15 residues. CDR1 MNHEY and CDR2 SMNVEV come from the germline V gene (reference sequence). In nucleotides, the CDR3 is TGTGCCAGCAGTTTACGCCGGCTAGGGCAAGAGACCCAGTACTTC. This gives the protein CASSLRRLGQETQYF.

CDR3 sequence reads: CSARQGPDTQYF. The CDR3 bases are TGCAGTGCTAGGCAGGGCCCAGATACGCAGTATTTT. The chain links TRBV20-1 to TRBJ2-3; tentative D call: TRBD1 (5 bases). The CDR3 length is 12 residues. Germline V lookup: CDR1 DFQATT, CDR2 SNEGSKA (reference sequence). The V end was cut by 3 bases, the J end by 4 bases, with 8 bases between.

This clonotype has a handful of counts. J is TRBJ2-5 and V is TRBV20-1; TRBD2 agrees at 7 bases. CDR1 is DFQATT and CDR2 is SNEGSKA in the germline V gene (reference sequence). This CDR3 has 13 residues. The CDR3 is CNLASGKSETQYF. The CDR3 nucleotides are TGCAATCTGGCCAGCGGGAAAAGTGAGACCCAGTACTTC.

This clonotype was picked up many times. The chain links TRBV6-2 or TRBV6-3 to TRBJ2-5; unclear D gene. The germline gives CDR1 MNHEY, CDR2 SVGEGT. The CDR3 is 13 amino acids. V lost 10 bases and J 7 bases, leaving 19 bases between the germline ends. The CDR3 loop is CATSETTVGTQYF. Here the CDR3 DNA reads TGTGCCACTTCCGAAACGACTGTAGGGACCCAGTACTTC.

This clonotype has more than one count but fewer than ten. V and J are TRBV10-3 and TRBJ1-2; 9 nucleotides match TRBD1. Germline assignment: CDR1 ENHRY and CDR2 SYGVKD. After removal of 2 bases from V and 5 bases from J, the junction contained 6 bases not matched to a gene. The CDR3 spans 15 residues. The chain's CDR3 is CAISEGGTGSYGYTF. For the CDR3, the DNA is TGTGCCATCAGTGAGGGGGGGACAGGGAGTTATGGCTACACCTTC.

This rearrangement joins TRBV2 to TRBJ2-1, with TRBD1 matching 10 bases. The V segment lost 11 bases and the J segment 6 bases; nucleotides outside the gene matches: 13. Germline V gives CDR1 SNHLY, CDR2 FYNNEI. The CDR3 totals 15 residues. The CDR3 region has the DNA TGTGCCTATAGACGGAGACAGGGGGCGGTCAATGAGCAGTTCTTC. Protein: CAYRRRQGAVNEQFF.

There are a few counts of this clonotype. The rearrangement uses TRBV20-1 and TRBJ2-5; 11 bases agree with TRBD2. This CDR3 region has 14 residues. Germline-derived CDR1 and CDR2 are DFQATT and SNEGSKA (reference sequence). The ends lost 4 bases at V and 5 bases at J; junction bases unmatched: 6. The CDR3 DNA sequence: TGCAGTGCTAATAGCGGGAGGGGGGAGGAGACCCAGTACTTC. This codes for CSANSGRGEETQYF.